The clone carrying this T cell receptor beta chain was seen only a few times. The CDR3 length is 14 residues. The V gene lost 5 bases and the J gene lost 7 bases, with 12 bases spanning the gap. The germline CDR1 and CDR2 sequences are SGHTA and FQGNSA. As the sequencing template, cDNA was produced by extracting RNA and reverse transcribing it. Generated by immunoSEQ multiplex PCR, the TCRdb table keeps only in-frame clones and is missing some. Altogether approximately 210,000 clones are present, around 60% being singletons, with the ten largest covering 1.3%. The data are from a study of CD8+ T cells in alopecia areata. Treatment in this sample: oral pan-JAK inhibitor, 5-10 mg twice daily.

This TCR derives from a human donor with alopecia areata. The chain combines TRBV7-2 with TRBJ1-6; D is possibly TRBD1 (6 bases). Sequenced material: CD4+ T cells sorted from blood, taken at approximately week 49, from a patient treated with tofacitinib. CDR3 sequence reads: CASSGYRENSPLHF. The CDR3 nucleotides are TGTGCCAGCAGCGGCTACAGGGAGAATTCACCCCTCCACTTT.